This is a list of T cell receptor beta chains from one sample in a study of blood T cell repertoires in COVID-19. Some clones are missing from TCRdb's copy, which holds only in-frame ones; the method was immunoSEQ multiplex PCR. The table has 280,000 or so clones, roughly 89% seen once. Specimen: PBMCs or T cells enriched from blood (not recorded which). The receptors shown here come from a woman aged 35 to 49 who had recovered from COVID-19. CDR3s include the opening cysteine and the closing phenylalanine or tryptophan. Each record gives: CDR3 protein, CDR3 DNA, D gene, V gene, clone size, J gene. D genes are given only for firm matches. For some rows the clone size is stated as once, few or many, or as a class when expanded; others skip it.

cdr3_aa: CASSPQGGVRDEQFF; cdr3_nt: TGTGCCAGCAGTCCCCAAGGAGGGGTAAGGGATGAGCAGTTCTTC; d_call: -; v_call: TRBV2; clone_size: -; j_call: TRBJ2-1
cdr3_aa: CASSLRWTSASLGQFF; cdr3_nt: TGTGCCAGCAGTTTACGATGGACTAGCGCTTCTTTAGGGCAGTTCTTC; d_call: TRBD2; v_call: TRBV27; clone_size: -; j_call: TRBJ2-1
cdr3_aa: CAWSVQGGSAFF; cdr3_nt: TGTGCCTGGAGTGTACAAGGAGGGTCTGCTTTCTTT; d_call: -; v_call: TRBV30; clone_size: -; j_call: TRBJ1-1
cdr3_aa: CASSLGQFANTGELFF; cdr3_nt: TGCGCCAGCAGCTTGGGACAGTTCGCGAACACCGGGGAGCTGTTTTTT; d_call: -; v_call: TRBV5-1; clone_size: once; j_call: TRBJ2-2
cdr3_aa: CASRSGGLGSAGELFF; cdr3_nt: TGTGCCAGCAGATCCGGGGGACTAGGCTCAGCCGGGGAGCTGTTTTTT; d_call: TRBD2; v_call: TRBV7-3; clone_size: -; j_call: TRBJ2-2
cdr3_aa: CASSRQGGEKLFF; cdr3_nt: TGTGCCAGCAGTAGACAGGGTGGTGAAAAACTGTTTTTT; d_call: TRBD1; v_call: TRBV27; clone_size: -; j_call: TRBJ1-4
cdr3_aa: CASSSSGSGYNEQFF; cdr3_nt: TGTGCCAGCAGTTCTAGCGGGTCAGGTTACAATGAGCAGTTCTTC; d_call: TRBD2; v_call: TRBV28; clone_size: -; j_call: TRBJ2-1
cdr3_aa: CASSSPGGGQPQHF; cdr3_nt: TGTGCCAGCAGTTCGCCAGGGGGAGGCCAGCCCCAGCATTTT; d_call: TRBD1; v_call: TRBV6-2/TRBV6-3; clone_size: -; j_call: TRBJ1-5
cdr3_aa: CASKGGGEDQPQHF; cdr3_nt: TGTGCCAGCAAGGGGGGGGGCGAGGACCAGCCCCAGCATTTT; d_call: -; v_call: TRBV2; clone_size: few; j_call: TRBJ1-5
cdr3_aa: CASSRGIGNTIYF; cdr3_nt: TGTGCCAGCAGCCGCGGAATCGGGAACACCATATATTTT; d_call: -; v_call: TRBV12-3/TRBV12-4; clone_size: once; j_call: TRBJ1-3
cdr3_aa: CASSSTARGEKLFF; cdr3_nt: TGTGCCAGTAGTTCCACAGCGAGGGGGGAAAAACTGTTTTTT; d_call: -; v_call: TRBV19; clone_size: -; j_call: TRBJ1-4
cdr3_aa: CASSLVPAGGIVYEQYF; cdr3_nt: TGTGCCAGCAGCTTAGTACCTGCGGGGGGGATCGTATACGAGCAGTACTTC; d_call: TRBD2; v_call: TRBV7-2; clone_size: -; j_call: TRBJ2-7
cdr3_aa: CASSSLGGGYNEQFF; cdr3_nt: TGCGCCAGCAGCTCCCTGGGCGGGGGCTACAATGAGCAGTTCTTC; d_call: TRBD2; v_call: TRBV4-1; clone_size: -; j_call: TRBJ2-1
cdr3_aa: CASSFGGVNTEAFF; cdr3_nt: TGTGCCAGCAGCTTCGGCGGGGTGAACACTGAAGCTTTCTTT; d_call: -; v_call: TRBV5-5; clone_size: -; j_call: TRBJ1-1
cdr3_aa: CAISEGGGRVYEQYF; cdr3_nt: TGTGCCATCAGTGAAGGTGGGGGGAGGGTCTACGAGCAGTACTTC; d_call: TRBD2; v_call: TRBV10-3; clone_size: -; j_call: TRBJ2-7
cdr3_aa: CATSMVRESYNEQFF; cdr3_nt: TGTGCCACCAGCATGGTGCGGGAGTCCTACAATGAGCAGTTCTTC; d_call: TRBD2; v_call: TRBV15; clone_size: few; j_call: TRBJ2-1
cdr3_aa: CASSLEGATSMREQYF; cdr3_nt: TGTGCCAGCAGCTTAGAGGGGGCCACCTCCATGAGGGAGCAGTACTTC; d_call: TRBD1; v_call: TRBV7-2; clone_size: once; j_call: TRBJ2-7
cdr3_aa: CAWTLRGYMNTEAFF; cdr3_nt: TGTGCCTGGACCCTTAGGGGTTATATGAACACTGAAGCTTTCTTT; d_call: -; v_call: TRBV30; clone_size: -; j_call: TRBJ1-1
cdr3_aa: CASSIGQAGNTIYF; cdr3_nt: TGTGCCAGCAGCATAGGACAGGCTGGAAACACCATATATTTT; d_call: TRBD1; v_call: TRBV5-6; clone_size: once; j_call: TRBJ1-3
cdr3_aa: CASSLSRVDTGELFF; cdr3_nt: TGTGCCAGCAGTTTATCCAGGGTGGACACCGGGGAGCTGTTTTTT; d_call: -; v_call: TRBV27; clone_size: once; j_call: TRBJ2-2
cdr3_aa: CASRTGDGYTF; cdr3_nt: TGTGCCAGCAGGACAGGGGATGGCTACACCTTC; d_call: TRBD1; v_call: TRBV6-6; clone_size: -; j_call: TRBJ1-2
cdr3_aa: CASSPLGTSAYEQYF; cdr3_nt: TGTGCCAGCAGTCCCTTGGGGACTAGCGCCTACGAGCAGTACTTC; d_call: TRBD2; v_call: TRBV27; clone_size: -; j_call: TRBJ2-7
cdr3_aa: CATSPGGGGDTQYF; cdr3_nt: TGTGCCACCTCCCCAGGGGGAGGAGGAGATACGCAGTATTTT; d_call: -; v_call: TRBV18; clone_size: few; j_call: TRBJ2-3
cdr3_aa: CASSPTGRYNSPLHF; cdr3_nt: TGCGCCAGCAGCCCCACGGGAAGGTATAATTCACCCCTCCACTTT; d_call: -; v_call: TRBV5-1; clone_size: -; j_call: TRBJ1-6
cdr3_aa: CASGLGHSGSAYEQYF; cdr3_nt: TGTGCTAGTGGTTTGGGGCATAGCGGGTCCGCCTACGAGCAGTACTTC; d_call: TRBD2; v_call: TRBV12-5; clone_size: -; j_call: TRBJ2-7
cdr3_aa: CASSLAGELGYTF; cdr3_nt: TGTGCCAGCAGTTTAGCGGGAGAGTTGGGCTACACCTTC; d_call: -; v_call: TRBV28; clone_size: -; j_call: TRBJ1-2
cdr3_aa: CASKREKDTGELFF; cdr3_nt: TGTGCCAGCAAACGGGAGAAAGACACCGGGGAGCTGTTTTTT; d_call: -; v_call: TRBV2; clone_size: -; j_call: TRBJ2-2
cdr3_aa: CASSPRAGGVETQYF; cdr3_nt: TGCGCCAGCAGCCCCAGGGCGGGAGGAGTGGAGACCCAGTACTTC; d_call: TRBD2; v_call: TRBV4-3; clone_size: -; j_call: TRBJ2-5
cdr3_aa: CASSQDPGKYYGYTF; cdr3_nt: TGTGCCAGCAGCCAAGATCCAGGGAAGTACTATGGCTACACCTTC; d_call: -; v_call: TRBV4-2; clone_size: -; j_call: TRBJ1-2
cdr3_aa: CASSLGVAGGPEQFF; cdr3_nt: TGTGCCAGCAGCTTAGGAGTAGCGGGAGGGCCGGAGCAGTTCTTC; d_call: TRBD2; v_call: TRBV7-3; clone_size: once; j_call: TRBJ2-1
cdr3_aa: CASSLSPGAGNTIYF; cdr3_nt: TGTGCCAGCAGTTTATCCCCAGGGGCTGGAAACACCATATATTTT; d_call: -; v_call: TRBV28; clone_size: -; j_call: TRBJ1-3
cdr3_aa: CASSVGGSFNEQFF; cdr3_nt: TGTGCCAGCAGCGTGGGCGGGAGTTTCAATGAGCAGTTCTTC; d_call: TRBD2; v_call: TRBV9; clone_size: -; j_call: TRBJ2-1
cdr3_aa: CASSPQGYTGELFF; cdr3_nt: TGTGCCAGCAGCCCCCAGGGATACACCGGGGAGCTGTTTTTT; d_call: -; v_call: TRBV11-2; clone_size: -; j_call: TRBJ2-2
cdr3_aa: CASSSPGQMYQETQYF; cdr3_nt: TGTGCCAGCAGCTCCCCGGGACAGATGTACCAAGAGACCCAGTACTTC; d_call: TRBD1; v_call: TRBV7-9; clone_size: -; j_call: TRBJ2-5
cdr3_aa: CASSTGEGETQYF; cdr3_nt: TGTGCCAGTAGCACAGGGGAAGGAGAGACCCAGTACTTC; d_call: TRBD1; v_call: TRBV19; clone_size: -; j_call: TRBJ2-5
cdr3_aa: CASSLGRGVGWFF; cdr3_nt: TGTGCCAGCAGCTTAGGCAGGGGGGTCGGGTGGTTCTTC; d_call: -; v_call: TRBV7-2; clone_size: -; j_call: TRBJ2-1
cdr3_aa: CASSQGWGGAQPQHF; cdr3_nt: TGTGCCAGCAGCCAAGGTTGGGGGGGTGCTCAGCCCCAGCATTTT; d_call: -; v_call: TRBV3-1/TRBV3-2; clone_size: -; j_call: TRBJ1-5
cdr3_aa: CASSFDTDSGNTIYF; cdr3_nt: TGTGCCAGCAGTTTTGACACCGACTCTGGAAACACCATATATTTT; d_call: -; v_call: TRBV3-1/TRBV3-2; clone_size: -; j_call: TRBJ1-3
cdr3_aa: CASSPAGGYNEQFF; cdr3_nt: TGTGCCAGCTCACCGGCGGGAGGCTACAATGAGCAGTTCTTC; d_call: TRBD2; v_call: TRBV18; clone_size: -; j_call: TRBJ2-1
cdr3_aa: CASSQVGGAGYTF; cdr3_nt: TGTGCCAGCAGCCAAGTAGGGGGGGCTGGCTACACCTTC; d_call: -; v_call: TRBV3-1/TRBV3-2; clone_size: -; j_call: TRBJ1-2
cdr3_aa: CASSQRQGLRCSPLHF; cdr3_nt: TGCGCCAGCAGTCAGAGACAGGGGCTCAGGTGTTCACCCCTCCACTTT; d_call: TRBD1; v_call: TRBV23-1; clone_size: -; j_call: TRBJ1-6
cdr3_aa: CGRVVDASGRNEQYF; cdr3_nt: TGTGGACGGGTAGTGGATGCTAGCGGGAGGAACGAGCAGTACTTC; d_call: TRBD2; v_call: TRBV9; clone_size: once; j_call: TRBJ2-7
cdr3_aa: CASSLTRRGISPLHF; cdr3_nt: TGTGCCAGCAGTTTAACTCGCAGGGGGATTTCACCCCTCCACTTT; d_call: TRBD1; v_call: TRBV28; clone_size: -; j_call: TRBJ1-6
cdr3_aa: CASSDPGQGTDTQYF; cdr3_nt: TGTGCCAGCAGCGACCCGGGACAGGGCACAGATACGCAGTATTTT; d_call: TRBD1; v_call: TRBV9; clone_size: -; j_call: TRBJ2-3
cdr3_aa: CASSVALAGVLNEQFF; cdr3_nt: TGTGCCAGCAGCGTAGCTCTCGCGGGAGTTCTCAATGAGCAGTTCTTC; d_call: TRBD2; v_call: TRBV9; clone_size: -; j_call: TRBJ2-1
cdr3_aa: CASSLTGTGAYSGANVLTF; cdr3_nt: TGTGCCAGCAGCTTAACCGGGACAGGGGCTTACTCTGGGGCCAACGTCCTGACTTTC; d_call: TRBD1; v_call: TRBV7-3; clone_size: -; j_call: TRBJ2-6
cdr3_aa: CAWGVGLDMPQFF; cdr3_nt: TGTGCCTGGGGGGTGGGACTAGACATGCCCCAGTTCTTC; d_call: TRBD2; v_call: TRBV30; clone_size: -; j_call: TRBJ2-1